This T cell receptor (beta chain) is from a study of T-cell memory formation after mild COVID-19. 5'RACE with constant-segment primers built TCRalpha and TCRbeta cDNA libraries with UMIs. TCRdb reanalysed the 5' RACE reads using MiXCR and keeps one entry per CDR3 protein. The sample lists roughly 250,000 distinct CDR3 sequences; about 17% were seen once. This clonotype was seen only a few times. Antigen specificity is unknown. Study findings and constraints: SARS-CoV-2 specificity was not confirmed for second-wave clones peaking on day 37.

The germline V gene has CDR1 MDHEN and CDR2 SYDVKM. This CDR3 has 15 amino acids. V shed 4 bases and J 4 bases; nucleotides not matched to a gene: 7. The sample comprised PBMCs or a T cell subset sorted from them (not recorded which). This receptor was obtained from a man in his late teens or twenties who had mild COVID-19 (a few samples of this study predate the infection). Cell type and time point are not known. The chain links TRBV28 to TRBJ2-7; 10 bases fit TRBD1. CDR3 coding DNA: TGTGCCAGCAGTTCTCGGGACAGGGGAATTTACGAGCAGTACTTC. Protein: CASSSRDRGIYEQYF.